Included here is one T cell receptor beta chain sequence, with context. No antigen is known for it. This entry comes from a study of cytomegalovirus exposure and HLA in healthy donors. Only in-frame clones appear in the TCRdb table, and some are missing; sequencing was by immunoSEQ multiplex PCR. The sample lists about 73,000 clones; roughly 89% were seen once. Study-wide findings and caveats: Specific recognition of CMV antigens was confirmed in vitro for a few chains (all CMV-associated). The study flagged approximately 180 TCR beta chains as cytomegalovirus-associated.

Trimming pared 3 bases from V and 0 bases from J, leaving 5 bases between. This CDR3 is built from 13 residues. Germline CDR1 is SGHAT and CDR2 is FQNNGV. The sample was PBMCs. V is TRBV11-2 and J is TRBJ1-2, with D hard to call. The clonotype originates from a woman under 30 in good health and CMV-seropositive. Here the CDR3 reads CASSFGTNYGYTF. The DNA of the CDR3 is TGTGCCAGCAGCTTCGGGACTAACTATGGCTACACCTTC.